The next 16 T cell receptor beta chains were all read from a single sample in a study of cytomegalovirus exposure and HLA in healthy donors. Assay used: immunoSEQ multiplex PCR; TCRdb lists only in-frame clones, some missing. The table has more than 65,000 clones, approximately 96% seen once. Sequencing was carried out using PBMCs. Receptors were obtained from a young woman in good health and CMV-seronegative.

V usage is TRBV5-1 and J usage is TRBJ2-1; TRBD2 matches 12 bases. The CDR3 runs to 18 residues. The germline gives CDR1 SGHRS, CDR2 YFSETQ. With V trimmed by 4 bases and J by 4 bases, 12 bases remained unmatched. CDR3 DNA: TGCGCCAGCAGCGAAGGACTAGCGGGGACCACTCATTACAATGAGCAGTTCTTC. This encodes CASSEGLAGTTHYNEQFF.

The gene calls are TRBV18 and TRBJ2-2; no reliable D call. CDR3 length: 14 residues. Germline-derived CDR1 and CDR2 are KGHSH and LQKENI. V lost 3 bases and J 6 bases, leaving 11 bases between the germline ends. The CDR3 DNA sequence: TGTGCCAGCTCACCGAACATGATCGCCGGGGAGCTGTTTTTT. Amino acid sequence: CASSPNMIAGELFF.

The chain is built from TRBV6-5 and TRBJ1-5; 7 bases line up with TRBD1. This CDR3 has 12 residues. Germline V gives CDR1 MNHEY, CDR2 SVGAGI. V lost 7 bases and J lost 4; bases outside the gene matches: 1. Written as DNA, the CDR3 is TGTGCCAGCAAACAGGGGAATCAGCCCCAGCATTTT. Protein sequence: CASKQGNQPQHF.

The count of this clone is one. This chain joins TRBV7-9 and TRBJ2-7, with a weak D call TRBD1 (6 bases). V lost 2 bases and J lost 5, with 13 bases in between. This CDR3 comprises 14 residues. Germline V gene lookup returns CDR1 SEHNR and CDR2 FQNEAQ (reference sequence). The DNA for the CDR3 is TGTGCCAGCAGCTTAATTCAGGGGAGAGACGAGCAGTACTTC. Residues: CASSLIQGRDEQYF.

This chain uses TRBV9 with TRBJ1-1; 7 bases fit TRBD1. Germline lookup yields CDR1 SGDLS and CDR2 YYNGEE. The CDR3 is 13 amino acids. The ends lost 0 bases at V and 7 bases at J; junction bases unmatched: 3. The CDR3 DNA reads TGTGCCAGCAGCGTAGGACAGGGTGATGAAGCTTTCTTT. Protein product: CASSVGQGDEAFF.

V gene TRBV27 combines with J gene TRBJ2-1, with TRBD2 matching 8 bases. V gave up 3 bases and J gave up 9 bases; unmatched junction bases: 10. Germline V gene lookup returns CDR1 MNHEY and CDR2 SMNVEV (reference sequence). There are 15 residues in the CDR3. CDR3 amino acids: CASSFFRTSFREQFF. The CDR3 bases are TGTGCCAGCAGTTTCTTCCGGACTAGCTTTCGTGAGCAGTTCTTC.

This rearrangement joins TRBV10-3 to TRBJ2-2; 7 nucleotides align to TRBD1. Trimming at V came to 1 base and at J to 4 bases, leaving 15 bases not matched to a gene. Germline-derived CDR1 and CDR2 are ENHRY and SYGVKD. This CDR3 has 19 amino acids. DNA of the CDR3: TGTGCCATCAGTGAGTTGGGGACAGACGGACCGCTTGGCACCGGGGAGCTGTTTTTT. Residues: CAISELGTDGPLGTGELFF.

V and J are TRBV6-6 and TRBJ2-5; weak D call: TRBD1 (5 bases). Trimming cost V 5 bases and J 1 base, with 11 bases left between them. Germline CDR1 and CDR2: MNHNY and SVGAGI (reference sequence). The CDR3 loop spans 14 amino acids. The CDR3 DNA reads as TGTGCCAGCAGTCCCGGACACATCCAAGAGACCCAGTACTTC. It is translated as CASSPGHIQETQYF.

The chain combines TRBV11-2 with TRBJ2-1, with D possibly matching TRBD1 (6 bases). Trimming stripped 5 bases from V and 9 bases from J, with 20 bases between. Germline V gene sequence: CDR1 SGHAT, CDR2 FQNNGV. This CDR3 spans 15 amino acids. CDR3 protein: CASSQKRNRDGEQFF. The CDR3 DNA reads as TGTGCCAGCAGCCAAAAACGAAACAGGGACGGTGAGCAGTTCTTC.

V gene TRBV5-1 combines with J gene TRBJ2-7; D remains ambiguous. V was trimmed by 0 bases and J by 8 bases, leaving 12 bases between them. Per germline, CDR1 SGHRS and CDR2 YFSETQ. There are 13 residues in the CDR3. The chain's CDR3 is CASSLAESGKQYF. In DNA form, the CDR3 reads TGCGCCAGCAGCTTGGCCGAGTCTGGTAAGCAGTACTTC.

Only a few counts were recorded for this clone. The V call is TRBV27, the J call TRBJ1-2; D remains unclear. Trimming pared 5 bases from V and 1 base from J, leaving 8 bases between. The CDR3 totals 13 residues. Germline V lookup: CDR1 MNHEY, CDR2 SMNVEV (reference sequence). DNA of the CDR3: TGTGCCAGCAGTCCCCGGGATAACTATGGCTACACCTTC. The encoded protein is CASSPRDNYGYTF.

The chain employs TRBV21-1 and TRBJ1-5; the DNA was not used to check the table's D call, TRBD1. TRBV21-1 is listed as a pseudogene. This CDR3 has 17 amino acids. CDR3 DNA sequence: TGTGCCAGCAGCCCCGGGACAGGGGGCATGGAGGGTCAGCCCCAGCATTTT. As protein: CASSPGTGGMEGQPQHF.

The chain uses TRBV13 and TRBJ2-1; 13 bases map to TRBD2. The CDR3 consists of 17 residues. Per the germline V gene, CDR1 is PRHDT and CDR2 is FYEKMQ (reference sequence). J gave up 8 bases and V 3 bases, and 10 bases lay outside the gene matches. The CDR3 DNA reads TGTGCCAGCAGCTTGGGGAGTGGACTAGCGGGAGCGTATGAGCAGTTCTTC. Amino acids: CASSLGSGLAGAYEQFF.

CDR3 residues: CASSQGLAGPQGEQYF. For the CDR3, the DNA is TGTGCCAGCAGCCAAGGACTAGCGGGTCCCCAGGGAGAGCAGTACTTC. The chain recombines TRBV6-6 with TRBJ2-7; 11 nucleotides match TRBD2. J was trimmed by 7 bases and V by 6 bases; bases with no gene match: 14. The length of the CDR3 is 16 residues. The V gene's germline CDR1 is MNHNY and CDR2 SVGAGI (reference sequence).

Here the CDR3 reads CASSEADFGRDTQYF. The DNA of the CDR3 is TGTGCCAGCAGTGAAGCTGACTTCGGCCGAGATACGCAGTATTTT. The chain has TRBV2 and TRBJ2-3; D remains unclear. This CDR3 comprises 15 residues. Trimming took 0 bases from V and 5 from J, leaving 12 bases between them. Germline CDR1 is SNHLY and CDR2 is FYNNEI.

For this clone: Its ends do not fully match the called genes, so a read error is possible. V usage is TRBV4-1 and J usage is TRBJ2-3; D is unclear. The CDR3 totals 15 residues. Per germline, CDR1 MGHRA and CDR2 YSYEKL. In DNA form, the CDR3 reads TGCGTCAGCAGCCAAGTCGTTCCGGTTACGGATACGCAGTATTTT. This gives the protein CVSSQVVPVTDTQYF.